Sequencing of this T cell receptor beta chain was carried out in a study of T cells in localized non-small cell lung cancer. Concerning this clone itself: Its antigen remains unidentified.

Clones were read by immunoSEQ multiplex PCR, and TCRdb kept only the in-frame ones, dropping some. The profile shows tens of thousands of clones, around 90% of them singletons. Findings of the study overall: Adjacent lung tissue had a median around 50 of the top 100 clones found in the tumor.

Between the trimmed V and J ends, which lost 5 bases and 7 bases, there was a span of 17 bases. The CDR3 runs 15 residues. Germline V gives CDR1 SGHTA, CDR2 FQGNSA. The chain combines TRBV7-2 with TRBJ1-4, with D uncertain. The TCR comes from a woman aged 40 to 75 with stage I squamous cell lung carcinoma. The sample in question was peripheral blood, obtained before any cancer treatment. CDR3 loop: CASSRQGGSGEKLFF. The CDR3 region has the DNA TGTGCCAGCAGCCGTCAAGGAGGGAGCGGTGAAAAACTGTTTTTT. Full variable domain (rest looked up from reference TRBV7-2 and TRBJ1-4): GAGVSQSPSNKVTEKGKDVELRCDPISGHTALYWYRQSLGQGLEFLIYFQGNSAPDKSGLPSDRFSAERTGGSVSTLTIQRTQQEDSAVYLCASSRQGGSGEKLFFGSGTQLSVL.